A single sample gave rise to the 22 T cell receptor beta chains below, sequenced in a study of cytomegalovirus exposure and HLA in healthy donors. The data were produced by immunoSEQ multiplex PCR, yet TCRdb's version contains in-frame clones alone and is incomplete. The sample holds over 250,000 clones, 80% to 90% seen once. What was sequenced was PBMCs. Receptors originate from a woman between 18 and 29 years old in good health and CMV-seronegative.

This clone was seen once. This chain uses TRBV5-4 with TRBJ2-3; 8 nucleotides align to TRBD1. Losses at the gene ends were 0 bases for V and 4 bases for J; bases not matched to a gene: 4. The CDR3 loop spans 15 amino acids. Germline values: CDR1 SGHNT, CDR2 YYREEE (reference sequence). CDR3 in amino acids: CASSLVGQGPDTQYF. CDR3 nucleotides: TGTGCCAGCAGCTTGGTTGGACAGGGCCCAGATACGCAGTATTTT.

The rearrangement links TRBV2 to TRBJ1-6; D gene unclear. V was trimmed by 7 bases and J by 4 bases, leaving 11 bases between them. Per germline, CDR1 SNHLY and CDR2 FYNNEI. The CDR3 consists of 14 residues. The CDR3, as DNA: TGTGCCAGCACCGCCACAGCTTATAATTCACCCCTCCACTTT. It yields the protein CASTATAYNSPLHF.

The V and J genes are TRBV18 and TRBJ2-4; 11 positions match TRBD2. The CDR3 extends over 21 amino acids. After removal of 1 base from V and 3 bases from J, the junction contained 17 bases not matched to a gene. The germline V gene has CDR1 KGHSH and CDR2 LQKENI. In nucleotides, the CDR3 is TGTGCCAGCTCACCACGAGGGACACTAGCGGGAGCCCGGGCGGTCAAAAACATTCAGTACTTC. Translated, it gives CASSPRGTLAGARAVKNIQYF.

This clone was seen a handful of times. The rearrangement uses TRBV7-9 and TRBJ1-3; the D is unclear. CDR1 is SEHNR and CDR2 is FQNEAQ in the germline V gene (reference sequence). V was trimmed by 5 bases and J by 2 bases, leaving 13 bases between them. The CDR3 extends over 15 amino acids. The CDR3 coding sequence is TGTGCCAGCAGCCTCCTCAGTTCGACTGGAAACACCATATATTTT. It encodes CASSLLSSTGNTIYF. Full variable domain (remainder filled in from reference TRBV7-9 and TRBJ1-3): DTGVSQNPRHKITKRGQNVTFRCDPISEHNRLYWYRQTLGQGPEFLTYFQNEAQLEKSRLLSDRFSAERPKGSFSTLEIQRTEQGDSAMYLCASSLLSSTGNTIYFGEGSWLTVV.

This sequence joins TRBV18 and TRBJ1-2; no clear D gene. The CDR3 loop spans 12 amino acids. V lost 4 bases and J lost 8, with 11 bases in between. Germline lookup yields CDR1 KGHSH and CDR2 LQKENI. The CDR3 loop is CASSLLGHGYTF. The CDR3 nucleotides are TGTGCCAGCTCACTACTAGGTCACGGCTACACCTTC. Together with reference TRBV18 and TRBJ1-2, the CDR3 gives the full variable domain: NAGVMQNPRHLVRRRGQEARLRCSPMKGHSHVYWYRQLPEEGLKFMVYLQKENIIDESGMPKERFSAEFPKEGPSILRIQQVVRGDSAAYFCASSLLGHGYTFGSGTRLTVV.

This chain joins TRBV15 and TRBJ1-4, with 8 bases identical to TRBD1. With 0 bases clipped from V and 3 bases from J, the junction kept 3 bases outside the gene matches. This CDR3 region has 16 residues. CDR1 and CDR2 from the germline V gene are LNHNV and YYDKDF (reference sequence). DNA for the CDR3: TGTGCCACCAGCAGAGACAGGGGGCTCGCTAATGAAAAACTGTTTTTT. It is translated as CATSRDRGLANEKLFF.

The chain joins TRBV11-3 to TRBJ1-1; weak D call: TRBD1 (6 bases). Trimming took 1 base from V and 5 from J, leaving 11 bases between them. CDR1 is SGHNT and CDR2 is YENEEA in the germline V gene. There are 14 residues in the CDR3. The CDR3 is CASSLGTAGTEAFF. CDR3 DNA sequence: TGTGCCAGCAGCTTAGGGACAGCGGGAACTGAAGCTTTCTTT.

The chain combines TRBV28 with TRBJ1-2, with D unresolved. The CDR3 has 12 residues. Germline V lookup: CDR1 MDHEN, CDR2 SYDVKM. The V and J ends lost 3 bases and 8 bases respectively, with 10 bases between them. CDR3 sequence (DNA): TGTGCCAGCAGTTTGGAGGACGCCGGCTACACCTTC. Translated, it gives CASSLEDAGYTF.

This chain uses TRBV30 with TRBJ2-2; 12 positions match TRBD1. The ends lost 5 bases at V and 5 bases at J; junction bases unmatched: 6. There are 15 residues in the CDR3. The V gene's germline CDR1 is GTSNPN and CDR2 SVGIG (reference sequence). CDR3 nucleotides: TGTGCCTGGCGAGGGACAGGGGGCCGGACCGGGGAGCTGTTTTTT. This codes for CAWRGTGGRTGELFF.

This clone was recorded only once. V gene TRBV6-1 combines with J gene TRBJ2-1; D is possibly TRBD1 (5 bases). The germline V gene has CDR1 MNHNS and CDR2 SASEGT. The CDR3 sequence is 13 residues long. V lost 4 bases and J lost 13, with 17 bases in between. The CDR3 protein is CASSGSSWGSQFF. CDR3 nucleotides: TGTGCCAGCAGTGGCAGCAGTTGGGGCAGTCAGTTCTTC.

The rearrangement joins TRBV11-1 to TRBJ1-1; no firm D call. Germline CDR1 and CDR2: SGHAT and FQDESV (reference sequence). The ends were cut back, 1 base at V and 3 bases at J, with 12 bases in the middle. There are 15 residues in the CDR3. Written as DNA, the CDR3 is TGTGCCAGCAGCTTAGACGGGAGTAGGGACACTGAAGCTTTCTTT. It codes for CASSLDGSRDTEAFF.

This rearrangement joins TRBV19 to TRBJ1-1; D not resolved. Between the trimmed V and J ends, which lost 5 bases and 0 bases, there was a span of 7 bases. The germline V gene encodes CDR1 LNHDA and CDR2 SQIVND (reference sequence). The CDR3 totals 13 residues. The CDR3 nucleotides are TGTGCCAGTAGTGGAGCTTTGAACACTGAAGCTTTCTTT. Protein sequence: CASSGALNTEAFF.

The rearrangement links TRBV19 to TRBJ1-1, with 8 bases matching TRBD1. Germline V gene data show CDR1 as LNHDA and CDR2 as SQIVND (reference sequence). J gave up 0 bases and V 3 bases, and 9 bases lay outside the gene matches. The CDR3 has 17 residues. CDR3 in DNA: TGTGCCAGTAGTATGGGGCCAGGGGGCACGATGAACACTGAAGCTTTCTTT. Amino acids: CASSMGPGGTMNTEAFF.

This chain links TRBV2 with TRBJ1-4; D might be TRBD1 (5 bases). The V gene's germline CDR1 is SNHLY and CDR2 FYNNEI. This CDR3 is 13 amino acids long. Trimming cost V 7 bases and J 5 bases, with 11 bases left between them. CDR3 in amino acids: CASTYRMNEKLFF. The CDR3 DNA sequence: TGTGCCAGCACGTACAGGATGAATGAAAAACTGTTTTTT.

The chain joins TRBV9 to TRBJ2-3; perhaps TRBD2 as D (5 bases). V lost 5 bases and J 1 base, leaving 17 bases between the germline ends. Per germline, CDR1 SGDLS and CDR2 YYNGEE. The CDR3 spans 16 residues. The CDR3 region has the DNA TGTGCCAGCAGTGAGGTCGGCGGGCATGGCACAGATACGCAGTATTTT. Amino acid sequence: CASSEVGGHGTDTQYF.

The rearrangement uses TRBV4-1 and TRBJ1-4, with unresolved D. Germline CDR1 MGHRA, CDR2 YSYEKL. This CDR3 has 15 residues. The germline V and J ends were trimmed by 1 base and 0 bases, with 6 bases remaining between them. The CDR3 loop is CASSQGSATNEKLFF. The DNA for the CDR3 is TGCGCCAGCAGCCAAGGGAGTGCAACTAATGAAAAACTGTTTTTT.

Turning to this clone: At the DNA level, this CDR3 is encoded by other sequences in the same sample as well. The chain employs TRBV27 and TRBJ2-3; 11 bases line up with TRBD2. V shed 4 bases and J 1 base; nucleotides not matched to a gene: 1. CDR1 is MNHEY and CDR2 is SMNVEV in the germline V gene (reference sequence). The CDR3 is 15 amino acids. CDR3 sequence: CASSSGLAGTDTQYF. CDR3 sequence (DNA): TGTGCCAGCAGTTCGGGACTAGCGGGCACAGATACGCAGTATTTT.

This clone was observed a single time. The chain is built from TRBV5-4 and TRBJ1-1; possibly TRBD1 for D (5 bases). Germline V gives CDR1 SGHNT, CDR2 YYREEE (reference sequence). V was trimmed by 6 bases and J by 5 bases, leaving 14 bases between them. The length of the CDR3 is 13 residues. CDR3 sequence reads: CASNLIGGTEAFF. In nucleotides, the CDR3 is TGTGCCAGCAACCTGATCGGGGGAACTGAAGCTTTCTTT. Drawing the rest from reference TRBV5-4 and TRBJ1-1, the complete variable domain is ETGVTQSPTHLIKTRGQQVTLRCSSQSGHNTVSWYQQALGQGPQFIFQYYREEENGRGNFPPRFSGLQFPNYSSELNVNALELDDSALYLCASNLIGGTEAFFGQGTRLTVV.

This chain uses TRBV4-1 with TRBJ2-3; a possible D gene is TRBD1 (6 bases). This CDR3 contains 14 residues. CDR1 and CDR2 (germline): MGHRA, YSYEKL. With 6 bases removed from V and 4 bases from J, the gap between germline ends came to 14 bases. Here the CDR3 DNA reads TGCGCCAGCAGACCCCCGGCAGGGGCAGATACGCAGTATTTT. It translates to CASRPPAGADTQYF.

The rearrangement uses TRBV27 and TRBJ2-5, with TRBD2 matching 13 bases. Germline V gene lookup returns CDR1 MNHEY and CDR2 SMNVEV (reference sequence). CDR3 length: 17 residues. Trimming removed 0 bases from V and 5 bases from J; junction bases left unmatched: 6. CDR3 loop: CASSLSMGTSGDETQYF. CDR3 nucleotide sequence: TGTGCCAGCAGTTTATCCATGGGGACTAGCGGGGATGAGACCCAGTACTTC.

V usage is TRBV6-5 and J usage is TRBJ1-5; 7 bases line up with TRBD1. V lost 5 bases, J lost 6 bases, and 7 bases stayed unmatched. The CDR3 totals 14 residues. CDR1 is MNHEY and CDR2 is SVGAGI in the germline V gene. Here the CDR3 reads CASSTDRDGQPQHF. Here the CDR3 DNA reads TGTGCCAGCAGTACCGACAGGGACGGTCAGCCCCAGCATTTT.

The chain employs TRBV30 and TRBJ2-5, with TRBD2 matching over 11 bases. The length of the CDR3 is 14 residues. The V gene end was trimmed by 0 bases and the J gene end by 4 bases; junction bases not matched to a gene: 1. Germline CDR1 reads GTSNPN; CDR2 reads SVGIG (reference sequence). The chain's CDR3 is CAWSVLAGVETQYF. CDR3 DNA: TGTGCCTGGAGTGTACTAGCGGGAGTAGAGACCCAGTACTTC.